A single sample is the source of the 32 T cell receptor beta chains below, sequenced in a study of blood T cell repertoires in COVID-19. Here immunoSEQ multiplex PCR was the method, and the copy in TCRdb shows in-frame clones only, minus some. The repertoire holds about 77,000 clones, with approximately 76% as singletons. Specimen: peripheral blood. Receptors originate from a man between 65 and 85 years old with active or convalescent COVID-19.

The chain recombines TRBV24-1 with TRBJ1-2; D is uncertain. This CDR3 region has 14 residues. Between the trimmed V and J ends, which lost 2 bases and 8 bases, there was a span of 14 bases. The germline V gene encodes CDR1 KGHDR and CDR2 SFDVKD. CDR3 region: CATSDSGSRRGYTF. In DNA form, the CDR3 reads TGTGCCACCAGTGATTCCGGGTCTAGGAGAGGCTACACCTTC.

This sequence joins TRBV28 and TRBJ2-3; 8 bases match TRBD2. The CDR3 spans 16 residues. The ends lost 7 bases at V and 3 bases at J; junction bases unmatched: 12. Germline assignment: CDR1 MDHEN and CDR2 SYDVKM. The CDR3, as DNA: TGTGCCAGCAAATCGGCGGGACTAGGAGTTACAGATACGCAGTATTTT. This codes for CASKSAGLGVTDTQYF.

This chain connects TRBV29-1 to TRBJ2-3; 11 bases map to TRBD2. The V segment lost 6 bases and the J segment 2 bases; nucleotides outside the gene matches: 4. The germline V gene encodes CDR1 SQVTM and CDR2 ANQGSEA. CDR3 length: 14 residues. CDR3 sequence (DNA): TGCAGCGTACCACTAGCGGGGGACACAGATACGCAGTATTTT. Translated: CSVPLAGDTDTQYF.

The chain joins TRBV14 to TRBJ1-6; 11 nucleotides line up with TRBD1. V was clipped by 2 bases and J by 10 bases; unmatched bases: 4. CDR1 and CDR2 (germline): SGHDN, FVKESK. CDR3 length equals 15 residues. For the CDR3, the DNA is TGTGCCAGCAGCCAATGGGGGACAGGGGGATCACCCCTCCACTTT. Protein: CASSQWGTGGSPLHF.

The rearrangement joins TRBV7-9 to TRBJ1-2, with D possibly TRBD1 on 5 matching bases. This CDR3 has 14 amino acids. CDR1 is SEHNR, CDR2 FQNEAQ, per germline (reference sequence). V was clipped by 2 bases and J by 5 bases, with 12 bases between them. This CDR3 is CASSLLGDQYGYTF. CDR3 nucleotide sequence: TGTGCCAGCAGCTTACTAGGGGATCAATATGGCTACACCTTC.

The rearrangement joins TRBV6-5 to TRBJ2-1; 7 nucleotides align to TRBD2. The V and J ends lost 4 bases and 2 bases, in that order; junction bases with no gene match: 8. The germline CDR1 and CDR2 sequences are MNHEY and SVGAGI. CDR3 length: 16 amino acids. This chain's CDR3 is CASSSAGAGTYNEQFF. The CDR3 DNA follows: TGTGCCAGCAGTTCCGCGGGAGCGGGGACCTACAATGAGCAGTTCTTC.

In this sample, this clone turned up once. DNA for the CDR3: TGTGCCAGCAGCTTAGCGATGGGTTCCCAGGAAGAACTGTTTTTT. It codes for CASSLAMGSQEELFF. The chain carries TRBV7-9 and TRBJ1-4; no clear D. Germline V gene lookup returns CDR1 SEHNR and CDR2 FQNEAQ (reference sequence). This CDR3 has 15 amino acids. V was cut by 0 bases and J by 12 bases, with 17 bases left in between. Complete variable domain (other parts from reference TRBV7-9 and TRBJ1-4): DTGVSQNPRHKITKRGQNVTFRCDPISEHNRLYWYRQTLGQGPEFLTYFQNEAQLEKSRLLSDRFSAERPKGSFSTLEIQRTEQGDSAMYLCASSLAMGSQEELFFGSGTQLSVL.

The J gene is TRBJ2-7, the V gene TRBV2; 8 bases are shared with TRBD1. The germline CDR1 and CDR2 sequences are SNHLY and FYNNEI. Trimming cost V 6 bases and J 4 bases; bases outside gene matches: 8. CDR3 size: 14 residues. The CDR3 spells CASSFTGGEYEQYF. For the CDR3, the DNA is TGTGCCAGCAGCTTTACAGGGGGTGAATACGAGCAGTACTTC.

The chain couples TRBV28 to TRBJ1-3; 7 bases match TRBD1. The CDR3 runs to 13 residues. J lost 5 bases, V lost 8 bases, and 6 bases had no gene match. The germline V gene has CDR1 MDHEN and CDR2 SYDVKM. In DNA form, the CDR3 reads TGTGCCAGCGCGCAGGGACAGCGAAACACCATATATTTT. Encoded protein: CASAQGQRNTIYF.

V usage is TRBV29-1 and J usage is TRBJ1-2; TRBD1 matches 8 bases. The CDR3 runs to 14 residues. Trimming removed 4 bases from V and 6 bases from J; junction bases left unmatched: 10. Per germline, CDR1 SQVTM and CDR2 ANQGSEA. The CDR3 bases are TGCAGCGTTGTTATGATCGGACAGGGAAATGGCTACACCTTC. Translation: CSVVMIGQGNGYTF.

The CDR3 spells CASRVQGVGGEAFF. The CDR3 DNA is TGCGCCAGCAGGGTACAGGGAGTAGGGGGTGAAGCTTTCTTT. The V call is TRBV10-2, the J call TRBJ1-1, with a tentative D call TRBD1 (6 bases). CDR1 is WSHSY and CDR2 is SAAADI in the germline V gene. V lost 6 bases and J 7 bases, leaving 18 bases between the germline ends. The CDR3 has 14 residues.

This clone has a single count. This sequence joins TRBV10-2 and TRBJ1-1; 8 nucleotides match TRBD1. CDR1 and CDR2 from the germline V gene are WSHSY and SAAADI. CDR3 length equals 13 residues. V lost 5 bases, J lost 3 bases, and 2 bases stayed unmatched. The CDR3 coding sequence is TGCGCCAGCAGTCTACAGGGGGACACTGAAGCTTTCTTT. Residues: CASSLQGDTEAFF.

The rearrangement links TRBV3-1 (or the pseudogene TRBV3-2) to TRBJ1-2; D possibly corresponds to TRBD1 (6 bases). The CDR3 is 14 residues long. Germline V gene lookup returns CDR1 LGHDT and CDR2 YNNKEL (reference sequence). Trimming shortened V by 4 bases and J by 6 bases, and 15 bases separated the two germline ends. This CDR3 is CASSRGGQRNGYTF. Here the CDR3 DNA reads TGTGCCAGCAGCCGGGGGGGGCAGAGAAATGGCTACACCTTC.

This clone was detected only a few times. J is TRBJ1-6 and V is TRBV5-5; 7 bases are a match to TRBD1. Germline CDR1 reads SGHKS; CDR2 reads YYEKEE (reference sequence). V gave up 4 bases and J gave up 9 bases; unmatched junction bases: 7. There are 14 residues in the CDR3. The DNA of the CDR3 is TGTGCCAGCAGCGCAAGACAGGGCAGTTCACCCCTCCACTTT. Protein product: CASSARQGSSPLHF. The full variable domain, completed using reference TRBV5-5 and TRBJ1-6, is DAGVTQSPTHLIKTRGQQVTLRCSPISGHKSVSWYQQVLGQGPQFIFQYYEKEERGRGNFPDRFSARQFPNYSSELNVNALLLGDSALYLCASSARQGSSPLHFGNGTRLTVT.

This clone was recorded at least ten times. The chain employs TRBV19 and TRBJ1-3; D not certain. The CDR3 runs 13 residues. Germline V lookup: CDR1 LNHDA, CDR2 SQIVND (reference sequence). The ends were cut back, 10 bases at V and 3 bases at J, with 13 bases in the middle. The CDR3 reads CATNAGIGNTIYF. The CDR3, as DNA: TGTGCCACAAATGCCGGGATTGGAAACACCATATATTTT.

This clone has more than one count but fewer than ten. V is TRBV24-1 and J is TRBJ2-5; 8 bases fit TRBD1. The CDR3 spans 17 residues. CDR1 is KGHDR and CDR2 is SFDVKD in the germline V gene. V was clipped by 4 bases and J by 0 bases; unmatched bases: 9. The CDR3 loop reads CATSEPIGTGDQETQYF. The CDR3 DNA follows: TGTGCCACCAGTGAACCTATTGGGACAGGTGACCAAGAGACCCAGTACTTC.

The chain links TRBV20-1 to TRBJ2-3; 7 bases align to TRBD1. The V segment lost 3 bases and the J segment 2 bases; nucleotides outside the gene matches: 14. Germline assignment: CDR1 DFQATT and CDR2 SNEGSKA (reference sequence). This CDR3 has 17 amino acids. CDR3 amino acids: CSASPLRGQGDTDTQYF. CDR3 bases: TGCAGTGCTAGTCCCCTGAGGGGGCAGGGAGACACAGATACGCAGTATTTT.

The chain couples TRBV21-1 to TRBJ1-5; the table calls TRBD1, which could not be checked here. TRBV21-1 is flagged as a pseudogene. The CDR3 contains 11 residues. CDR3 protein: CASAGYQPQHF. The CDR3 DNA is TGTGCCAGCGCAGGGTATCAGCCCCAGCATTTT.

The chain couples TRBV19 to TRBJ2-2; 9 nucleotides match TRBD2. The J segment lost 4 bases and the V segment lost 5 bases, leaving 2 bases of the junction unmatched. Germline CDR1 LNHDA, CDR2 SQIVND (reference sequence). This CDR3 has 14 residues. The chain's CDR3 is CASSGGGATGELFF. The DNA of the CDR3 is TGTGCCAGTAGTGGCGGGGGGGCCACCGGGGAGCTGTTTTTT.

This sequence joins TRBV11-2 and TRBJ2-7; 12 nucleotides agree with TRBD2. The CDR3 spans 18 residues. Germline V CDR1 and CDR2: SGHAT, FQNNGV. V shed 5 bases, J shed 4 bases, and the junction held 15 bases outside the gene matches. The CDR3, as DNA: TGTGCCAGCAGCCCCCCCACCTACCTAGCGGGGGGGAGGTACGAGCAGTACTTC. Its translation is CASSPPTYLAGGRYEQYF.

The chain couples TRBV13 to TRBJ2-3; maybe TRBD2 (6 bases). V lost 10 bases to trimming and J lost 2 bases, with 16 bases between them. CDR1 and CDR2 (germline): PRHDT, FYEKMQ (reference sequence). CDR3 length equals 14 residues. The CDR3 region has the DNA TGTGCCACTTCTGGCGGGGAACCCACAGATACGCAGTATTTT. Translated, it gives CATSGGEPTDTQYF.

The chain joins TRBV19 to TRBJ1-5; 7 nucleotides align to TRBD1. V dropped 5 bases and J dropped 5; count of bases not matched to a gene: 9. The CDR3 contains 15 residues. Germline V CDR1 and CDR2: LNHDA, SQIVND (reference sequence). DNA of the CDR3: TGTGCCAGTAGTTTAACGGGGGACAGCCATCAGCCCCAGCATTTT. As protein: CASSLTGDSHQPQHF.

The V call is TRBV7-3, the J call TRBJ1-1, with D perhaps matching TRBD1 (6 bases). The CDR3 is 13 residues long. V was shortened by 4 bases and J by 0 bases, with 6 bases between the two germline ends. Germline CDR1 reads SGHTA; CDR2 reads FQGTGA. CDR3 DNA: TGTGCCAGCAGCTGGACAGTGAACACTGAAGCTTTCTTT. This encodes CASSWTVNTEAFF.

In DNA form, the CDR3 reads TGTGCCAGCCGGGGACAGGGAAACACCGGGGAGCTGTTTTTT. It is translated as CASRGQGNTGELFF. The J gene is TRBJ2-2, the V gene TRBV7-9; 9 bases map to TRBD1. Per the germline V gene, CDR1 is SEHNR and CDR2 is FQNEAQ (reference sequence). The CDR3 covers 14 residues. Trimming cost V 8 bases and J 2 bases; bases outside gene matches: 3.

The V gene is TRBV6-2 or TRBV6-3, the J gene TRBJ1-3, with D hard to call. The CDR3 consists of 16 residues. The germline V gene has CDR1 MNHEY and CDR2 SVGEGT. With 3 bases removed from V and 0 bases from J, the gap between germline ends came to 12 bases. The CDR3 DNA follows: TGTGCCAGCAGTTATGGGCATCCTATCTCTGGAAACACCATATATTTT. This gives the protein CASSYGHPISGNTIYF.

The chain uses TRBV28 and TRBJ2-1; 10 nucleotides line up with TRBD2. The junction had 12 bases not matched to a gene; V was cut back by 7 bases and J by 6 bases. The germline V gene encodes CDR1 MDHEN and CDR2 SYDVKM. The CDR3 is 16 residues long. The CDR3: CASISVGLADVNEQFF. The CDR3 region has the DNA TGTGCCAGCATATCCGTCGGACTAGCGGATGTCAATGAGCAGTTCTTC.

This rearrangement joins TRBV29-1 to TRBJ1-1; 7 bases are shared with TRBD1. CDR1 is SQVTM, CDR2 ANQGSEA, per germline. The J segment lost 0 bases and the V segment lost 6 bases, leaving 4 bases of the junction unmatched. This CDR3 is 13 amino acids long. Written as DNA, the CDR3 is TGCAGCGTGGTACAGGGGATGAACACTGAAGCTTTCTTT. It is translated as CSVVQGMNTEAFF.

The chain employs TRBV4-2 and TRBJ2-1, with 12 bases fitting TRBD2. V trimming: 4 bases; J trimming: 0 bases; junction bases outside the gene matches: 16. The germline CDR1 and CDR2 sequences are LGHNA and YNFKEQ. The CDR3 runs to 21 residues. The DNA for the CDR3 is TGTGCCAGCAGCCCCCGGGGACTAGCGGGCCTTCACCCGAGCTCCTACAATGAGCAGTTCTTC. It yields the protein CASSPRGLAGLHPSSYNEQFF.

CDR3 protein: CASSRGQGGYGYTF. For the CDR3, the DNA is TGTGCCAGCAGTCGCGGACAGGGCGGTTATGGCTACACCTTC. The chain recombines TRBV6-5 with TRBJ1-2, with TRBD1 identical over 8 bases. CDR1 and CDR2 (germline): MNHEY, SVGAGI. The junction had 7 bases not matched to a gene; V was cut back by 5 bases and J by 5 bases. The CDR3 is 14 residues long.

The chain recombines TRBV29-1 with TRBJ2-2; weak D call: TRBD2 (7 bases). Germline CDR1 SQVTM, CDR2 ANQGSEA. The CDR3 length is 13 residues. V was cut by 6 bases and J by 7 bases, with 15 bases left in between. In nucleotides, the CDR3 is TGCAGCGTCCCGGGGGGCCGAGACGGGGAGCTGTTTTTT. As protein: CSVPGGRDGELFF.

This chain connects TRBV9 to TRBJ1-6, with D perhaps matching TRBD1 (6 bases). V was clipped by 3 bases and J by 6 bases, with 16 bases between them. Germline values: CDR1 SGDLS, CDR2 YYNGEE. The CDR3 loop spans 16 amino acids. DNA for the CDR3: TGTGCCAGCAGCGAGCAGGGGCGGGCGGGTAATTCACCCCTCCACTTT. Translated: CASSEQGRAGNSPLHF.

V usage is TRBV5-1 and J usage is TRBJ2-2, with D possibly matching TRBD1 (6 bases). The ends were cut back, 3 bases at V and 5 bases at J, with 11 bases in the middle. CDR1 and CDR2 (germline): SGHRS, YFSETQ. The CDR3 spans 14 residues. The CDR3 protein is CASSSSQGTGELFF. CDR3 nucleotide sequence: TGCGCCAGCAGCTCTTCACAGGGTACCGGGGAGCTGTTTTTT.